A selection of T cell receptor beta chains follows, all from one sample in a study of blood T cell repertoires in COVID-19. The method was immunoSEQ multiplex PCR; TCRdb's version includes in-frame clones alone and lacks a portion of them. The table shows roughly 310,000 clones, with around nine tenths occurring only once. The sequenced material came from PBMCs or T cells enriched from blood (not recorded which). Every receptor here comes from a middle-aged woman who had recovered from COVID-19. The CDR3 runs from the conserved cysteine through the conserved F or W. D genes are given only for firm matches. Clone size is stated in some rows and not others, as once, few, many or a class when expanded.

>.|TRBV5-6|TRBJ2-2|.
CASSYGTGDTGELFF
TGTGCCAGCAGCTACGGGACTGGAGACACCGGGGAGCTGTTTTTT
>.|TRBV2|TRBJ2-4|.
CASTKGLAKNIQYF
TGTGCCAGCACCAAGGGGTTAGCCAAAAACATTCAGTACTTC
>.|TRBV5-1|TRBJ2-1|.
CASSLDRNNEQFF
TGCGCCAGCAGCTTGGACAGAAACAATGAGCAGTTCTTC
>once|TRBV11-3|TRBJ2-2|TRBD2
CASSSGLAGVYTGELFF
TGTGCCAGCAGCTCAGGACTGGCGGGAGTCTATACCGGGGAGCTGTTTTTT
>few|TRBV7-9|TRBJ2-1|.
CASRPRVGSYNEQFF
TGTGCCAGCAGGCCGCGAGTTGGCTCCTACAATGAGCAGTTCTTC
>.|TRBV6-5|TRBJ2-5|.
CASRDTPGETQYF
TGTGCCAGCAGGGATACCCCGGGGGAGACCCAGTACTTC
>once|TRBV19|TRBJ2-3|.
CASKGQRADTQYF
TGTGCCAGTAAAGGCCAGCGGGCAGATACGCAGTATTTT
>.|TRBV2|TRBJ1-1|TRBD1
CASSVTGGAGEAFF
TGTGCCAGCAGTGTAACAGGGGGCGCGGGTGAAGCTTTCTTT
>.|TRBV3-1/TRBV3-2|TRBJ2-1|TRBD2
CASSQETGGPNEQFF
TGTGCCAGCAGCCAAGAAACGGGAGGGCCAAATGAGCAGTTCTTC
>.|TRBV5-4|TRBJ2-5|TRBD2
CASGRLAGGLEPQYF
TGTGCCAGCGGACGACTAGCGGGGGGCCTTGAGCCCCAGTACTTC
>.|TRBV16|TRBJ1-4|TRBD1
CASSQFGQGGSNEKLFF
TGTGCCAGCAGCCAATTCGGACAGGGAGGATCTAATGAAAAACTGTTTTTT
>.|TRBV7-3|TRBJ2-2|TRBD1
CASSLTLGDRTNTGELFF
TGTGCCAGCAGCTTAACGTTAGGGGACAGGACGAACACCGGGGAGCTGTTTTTT
>.|TRBV7-2|TRBJ2-5|TRBD2
CASPPAWAGGYQETQYF
TGTGCCAGCCCGCCCGCCTGGGCGGGGGGGTACCAAGAGACCCAGTACTTC
>.|TRBV24-1|TRBJ2-2|.
CATSLRGPGGELFF
TGTGCCACCAGTTTGCGGGGGCCAGGCGGGGAGCTGTTTTTT
>.|TRBV28|TRBJ1-2|.
CASSAAGGLNPGYTF
TGTGCCAGCAGTGCCGCGGGGGGCCTTAACCCCGGCTACACCTTC
>.|TRBV4-3|TRBJ1-4|.
CASSQAATNEKLFF
TGCGCCAGCAGCCAAGCGGCAACTAATGAAAAACTGTTTTTT
>.|TRBV19|TRBJ1-5|.
CASSMRNQPQHF
TGTGCCAGTAGTATGCGAAATCAGCCCCAGCATTTT
>once|TRBV30|TRBJ1-6|TRBD1
CAWSEQGLYNSPLHF
TGTGCCTGGAGTGAACAGGGGCTTTATAATTCACCCCTCCACTTT
>.|TRBV28|TRBJ1-2|.
CASGTSYGYTF
TGTGCCAGCGGGACATCTTATGGCTACACCTTC
>once|TRBV6-4|TRBJ2-2|TRBD2
CASSPERGRELFF
TGTGCCAGCAGTCCCGAGCGGGGTAGGGAGCTGTTTTTT